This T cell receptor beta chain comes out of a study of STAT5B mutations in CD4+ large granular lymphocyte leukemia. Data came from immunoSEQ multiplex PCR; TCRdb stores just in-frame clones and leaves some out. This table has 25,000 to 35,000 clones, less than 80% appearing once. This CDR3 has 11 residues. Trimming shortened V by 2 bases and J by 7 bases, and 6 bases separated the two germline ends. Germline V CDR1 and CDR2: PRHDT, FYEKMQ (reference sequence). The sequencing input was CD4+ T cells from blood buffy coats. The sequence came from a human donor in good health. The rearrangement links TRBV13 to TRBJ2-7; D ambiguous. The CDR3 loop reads CASSLLGEQYF. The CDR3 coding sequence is TGTGCCAGCAGCTTATTAGGAGAGCAGTACTTC.